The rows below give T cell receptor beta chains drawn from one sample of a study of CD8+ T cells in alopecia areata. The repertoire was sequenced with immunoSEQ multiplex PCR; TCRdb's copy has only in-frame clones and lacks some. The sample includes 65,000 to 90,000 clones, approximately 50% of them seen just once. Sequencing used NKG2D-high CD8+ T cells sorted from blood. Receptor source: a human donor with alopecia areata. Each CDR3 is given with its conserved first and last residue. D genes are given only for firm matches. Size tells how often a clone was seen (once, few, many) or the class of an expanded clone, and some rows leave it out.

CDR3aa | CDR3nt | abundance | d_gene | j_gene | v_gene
CASKTTGELFF | TGTGCCAGCAAAACCACCGGGGAGCTGTTTTTT | - | - | TRBJ2-2 | TRBV27
CSVEDRGGVAEAFF | TGCAGCGTTGAAGATCGAGGGGGAGTGGCTGAAGCTTTCTTT | - | - | TRBJ1-1 | TRBV29-1
CAWSVRGYEQYF | TGTGCCTGGAGTGTACGGGGATACGAGCAGTACTTC | few | - | TRBJ2-7 | TRBV30
CASSEYGTGYF | TGTGCCAGCAGTGAATATGGAACGGGGTACTTC | once | - | TRBJ2-5 | TRBV25-1
CASSSSMNTEAFF | TGTGCCAGCAGTTCGTCCATGAACACTGAAGCTTTCTTT | once | - | TRBJ1-1 | TRBV7-9
CASSPGQLYEQYF | TGTGCCAGCAGCCCCGGACAGCTCTACGAGCAGTACTTC | - | - | TRBJ2-7 | TRBV2
CASRPLGGGNQETQYF | TGCGCCAGCAGACCCCTGGGCGGGGGCAACCAAGAGACCCAGTACTTC | - | - | TRBJ2-5 | TRBV23-1
CASSVSRLAGEQETQYF | TGTGCCAGCAGTGTGAGTCGACTAGCGGGAGAACAAGAGACCCAGTACTTC | few | TRBD2 | TRBJ2-5 | TRBV2
CASWGAEGYGYTF | TGTGCCAGCTGGGGAGCCGAGGGCTATGGCTACACCTTC | - | - | TRBJ1-2 | TRBV25-1
CSVPPPNRYGYTF | TGCAGCGTCCCCCCACCTAATCGCTATGGCTACACCTTC | few | - | TRBJ1-2 | TRBV29-1
CASSPRQGNGYGYTF | TGTGCCAGCAGCCCCCGACAGGGCAACGGCTATGGCTACACCTTC | - | TRBD1 | TRBJ1-2 | TRBV9
CASSQSVAGVGYNEQFF | TGCGCCAGCAGCCAGTCCGTAGCGGGTGTGGGATACAATGAGCAGTTCTTC | - | TRBD2 | TRBJ2-1 | TRBV4-3
CASSRSGGQPQHF | TGCGCCAGCAGCCGTTCTGGGGGTCAGCCCCAGCATTTT | - | - | TRBJ1-5 | TRBV4-1
CASSLAGVETQYF | TGCGCCAGCAGCTTGGCAGGGGTGGAGACCCAGTACTTC | few | - | TRBJ2-5 | TRBV5-1
CASSYRYSNQPQHF | TGTGCCAGCAGTTACAGGTATAGCAATCAGCCCCAGCATTTT | - | - | TRBJ1-5 | TRBV6-6
CSARENTEAFF | TGCAGTGCTAGAGAGAACACTGAAGCTTTCTTT | - | - | TRBJ1-1 | TRBV20-1
CASSDPRQGAWEQYF | TGTGCCAGCAGCGACCCGAGACAGGGGGCATGGGAGCAGTACTTC | - | TRBD1 | TRBJ2-7 | TRBV7-9
CSVTPLWGLETQYF | TGCAGCGTTACCCCATTATGGGGTTTGGAGACCCAGTACTTC | - | - | TRBJ2-5 | TRBV29-1
CASGRGINQPQHF | TGTGCCAGCGGCAGGGGAATCAATCAGCCCCAGCATTTT | - | - | TRBJ1-5 | TRBV7-6
CAWSGLRAGGIRNPGNTIYF | TGTGCCTGGAGTGGGTTGCGGGCAGGAGGAATCCGGAATCCTGGAAACACCATATATTTT | once | - | TRBJ1-3 | TRBV30
CASSLSAWGGGEETQYF | TGTGCCAGCAGTTTATCCGCGTGGGGCGGGGGAGAAGAGACCCAGTACTTC | few | TRBD2 | TRBJ2-5 | TRBV27
CASSQVSGTQYF | TGTGCCAGCAGCCAAGTTTCGGGGACCCAGTACTTC | few | - | TRBJ2-5 | TRBV14
CASSLATAEQFF | TGTGCCAGCAGCTTGGCGACGGCTGAGCAGTTCTTC | - | - | TRBJ2-1 | TRBV5-6
CASSPNWETQYF | TGTGCCAGCAGTCCCAACTGGGAGACCCAGTACTTC | - | - | TRBJ2-5 | TRBV28
CASSWLFGALNEQFF | TGTGCCAGCAGCTGGCTGTTCGGGGCCCTCAATGAGCAGTTCTTC | - | - | TRBJ2-1 | TRBV7-8
CASLGTSGENIQYF | TGTGCCAGTCTGGGGACCTCGGGTGAAAACATTCAGTACTTC | - | - | TRBJ2-4 | TRBV2
CASGARDEQYF | TGTGCCAGCGGGGCGAGGGACGAGCAGTACTTC | - | - | TRBJ2-7 | TRBV19
CASRHTGTGTYEQYF | TGCGCCAGCAGGCACACCGGGACAGGGACCTACGAGCAGTACTTC | few | TRBD1 | TRBJ2-7 | TRBV5-1
CSVVGSGVASYEQYF | TGCAGCGTTGTCGGATCAGGGGTGGCCTCCTACGAGCAGTACTTC | - | - | TRBJ2-7 | TRBV29-1
CASSLLGTGDAYEQYF | TGTGCCAGCAGTTTATTAGGGACAGGGGATGCCTACGAGCAGTACTTC | - | TRBD1 | TRBJ2-7 | TRBV28
CASSQDRYGGELFF | TGCGCCAGCAGCCAAGATCGATATGGCGGGGAGCTGTTTTTT | few | - | TRBJ2-2 | TRBV4-1
CASSRALAGGELFF | TGTGCCAGCAGCCGAGCTCTAGCGGGCGGGGAGCTGTTTTTT | - | TRBD2 | TRBJ2-2 | TRBV6-5
CASSRDIYTEAFF | TGTGCCAGCTCTCGGGACATCTACACTGAAGCTTTCTTT | - | - | TRBJ1-1 | TRBV18
CASSQDPPGQGLSLREQYF | TGCGCCAGCAGCCAAGATCCCCCGGGACAGGGGCTTTCTCTACGCGAGCAGTACTTC | - | TRBD1 | TRBJ2-7 | TRBV4-1
CSVEDPLAGYNIQYF | TGCAGCGTTGAAGATCCACTAGCGGGGTATAACATTCAGTACTTC | - | TRBD2 | TRBJ2-4 | TRBV29-1
CASGFGQEPYEQYF | TGTGCCAGCGGGTTCGGACAGGAGCCCTACGAGCAGTACTTC | - | TRBD1 | TRBJ2-7 | TRBV7-8
CSVPGTGGETQYF | TGCAGCGTCCCCGGGACAGGAGGAGAGACCCAGTACTTC | few | TRBD1 | TRBJ2-5 | TRBV29-1
CASSKPLEPGGDGELFF | TGTGCCAGCAGCAAACCACTTGAGCCGGGAGGGGACGGGGAGCTGTTTTTT | - | - | TRBJ2-2 | TRBV21-1
CASSSSDSIGEKLFF | TGTGCCAGCAGTTCTTCTGACAGCATCGGTGAAAAACTGTTTTTT | few | - | TRBJ1-4 | TRBV28
CASRPPDRGLDTQYF | TGTGCCAGCAGACCCCCGGACAGGGGGTTGGATACGCAGTATTTT | few | TRBD1 | TRBJ2-3 | TRBV28
CAISEPGQGSETQYF | TGTGCCATCAGTGAGCCGGGACAGGGGTCAGAGACCCAGTACTTC | - | TRBD1 | TRBJ2-5 | TRBV10-3
CAWDWGEGTDTQYF | TGTGCCTGGGATTGGGGGGAGGGTACAGATACGCAGTATTTT | - | TRBD2 | TRBJ2-3 | TRBV30
CASSYPSGGAHNEQFF | TGTGCCAGCAGTTATCCCAGCGGGGGGGCTCACAATGAGCAGTTCTTC | - | TRBD2 | TRBJ2-1 | TRBV6-5
CASSPEGFSYNEQFF | TGTGCCAGCAGCCCCGAAGGTTTCTCCTACAATGAGCAGTTCTTC | - | - | TRBJ2-1 | TRBV7-9
CASRQRQNVNTEAFF | TGCGCCAGCAGACAGAGACAGAACGTGAACACTGAAGCTTTCTTT | - | - | TRBJ1-1 | TRBV10-2
CASSFGTAGELFF | TGTGCCAGCAGCTTCGGGACTGCCGGGGAGCTGTTTTTT | few | - | TRBJ2-2 | TRBV5-6
CASSAPVEGANTQYF | TGTGCCAGCAGCGCTCCCGTAGAAGGGGCGAATACGCAGTATTTT | - | - | TRBJ2-3 | TRBV9
CASSSTSRVEQFF | TGTGCCAGCAGCTCCACTAGCCGGGTTGAGCAGTTCTTC | few | - | TRBJ2-1 | TRBV7-9
CSVFAGSLPETQYF | TGCAGCGTCTTTGCAGGATCACTCCCAGAGACCCAGTACTTC | few | - | TRBJ2-5 | TRBV29-1
CSVEDKPSLNEQFF | TGCAGCGTTGAAGATAAGCCTAGCCTCAATGAGCAGTTCTTC | - | - | TRBJ2-1 | TRBV29-1
CSVEEVARTNTEAFF | TGCAGCGTTGAAGAGGTGGCCAGGACGAACACTGAAGCTTTCTTT | few | - | TRBJ1-1 | TRBV29-1
CASSSFRDSQGDEQFF | TGTGCCAGCAGTTCCTTCCGGGACAGCCAAGGCGATGAGCAGTTCTTC | - | TRBD1 | TRBJ2-1 | TRBV28
CASSLRESMDEQYF | TGTGCCAGCAGTTTGCGGGAGTCGATGGACGAGCAGTACTTC | - | TRBD2 | TRBJ2-7 | TRBV27